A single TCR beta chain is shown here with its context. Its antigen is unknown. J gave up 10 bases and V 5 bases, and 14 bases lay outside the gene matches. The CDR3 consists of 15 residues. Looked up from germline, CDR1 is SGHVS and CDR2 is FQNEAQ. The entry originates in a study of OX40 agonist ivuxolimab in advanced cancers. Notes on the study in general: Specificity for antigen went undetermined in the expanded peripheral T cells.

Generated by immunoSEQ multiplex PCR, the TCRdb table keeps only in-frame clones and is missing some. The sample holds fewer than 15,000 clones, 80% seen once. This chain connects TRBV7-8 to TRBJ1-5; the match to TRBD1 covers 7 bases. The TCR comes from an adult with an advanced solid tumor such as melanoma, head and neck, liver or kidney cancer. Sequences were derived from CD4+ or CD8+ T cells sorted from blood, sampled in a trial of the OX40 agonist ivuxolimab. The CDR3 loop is CASSHLTGTVEPQHF. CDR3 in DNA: TGTGCCAGCAGCCACCTGACAGGGACGGTCGAACCCCAGCATTTT.